Listed below are T cell receptor beta chains from one sample, sequenced in a study of regulatory T cells in long-lasting Graves disease. TCRdb reprocessed the multiplex PCR reads via MiXCR and lists one record per CDR3 protein. The sample has about 400,000 distinct CDR3 sequences; less than 25% are singletons. This specimen was peripheral blood mononuclear cells (PBMCs), taken when the disease was refractory, from a patient treated with antithyroid drugs. The receptors come from a female donor with Graves disease. Both conserved end residues are part of each CDR3. A D gene is named only where the DNA matches it firmly. Clone size is not always given. Where it is, it says once, few, many or a class for expanded clones.

>.|TRBJ2-7|TRBV11-2|many
CASSGMVVEGLEQYF
TGTGCCAGCAGCGGCATGGTTGTAGAGGGACTCGAGCAGTACTTC
>TRBD2|TRBJ2-5|TRBV7-9|.
CASSASGRARETQYF
TGTGCCAGCAGCGCCAGCGGGAGGGCCCGAGAGACCCAGTACTTC
>TRBD1|TRBJ2-7|TRBV28|many
CASSPGTDYEQYF
TGTGCCAGCAGCCCCGGGACAGACTACGAGCAGTACTTC
>.|TRBJ1-1|TRBV28|many
CASSPWRGVNTEAFF
TGTGCCAGCAGTCCCTGGAGAGGAGTGAACACTGAAGCTTTCTTT
>.|TRBJ1-2|TRBV29-1|few
CSARGSGGTMSDGYTF
TGCAGCGCGCGTGGGTCCGGGGGAACCATGTCGGATGGCTACACCTTC
>TRBD1|TRBJ2-5|TRBV5-1|.
CASSPGTVYQETQYF
TGCGCCAGCAGCCCTGGGACAGTGTACCAAGAGACCCAGTACTTC
>.|TRBJ1-2|TRBV5-1|few
CASSVIEGSYGYTF
TGCGCCAGCAGTGTCATCGAGGGGTCCTATGGCTACACCTTC
>.|TRBJ2-7|TRBV29-1|.
CSARDGNYEQYF
TGCAGCGCCCGGGACGGGAACTACGAGCAGTACTTC
>TRBD2|TRBJ2-7|TRBV5-1|.
CASRGSAGDAYEQYF
TGCGCCAGCAGGGGGTCCGCGGGGGATGCCTACGAGCAGTACTTC
>TRBD1|TRBJ1-2|TRBV28|.
CASSFIGQGRGYTF
TGTGCCAGCAGTTTTATTGGACAGGGCCGCGGCTACACCTTC
>TRBD1|TRBJ2-7|TRBV19|few
CASSRRDRNEQYF
TGTGCCAGTAGCCGAAGGGACAGGAACGAGCAGTACTTC
>.|TRBJ2-3|TRBV4-2|.
CASSQDKAVPTDTQYF
TGTGCCAGCAGCCAAGACAAGGCAGTCCCCACAGATACGCAGTATTTT
>.|TRBJ2-7|TRBV10-3|.
CAISGSYEQCF
TGTGCCATCAGTGGCTCCTACGAGCAGTGCTTC
>TRBD2|TRBJ2-6|TRBV5-1|.
CASSAWTSGRARVSGAIVLTF
TGCGCCAGCAGCGCATGGACTAGCGGGAGGGCGAGGGTCTCTGGGGCCATCGTCCTGACTTTC
>TRBD1|TRBJ1-2|TRBV29-1|.
CSVDRTGETGYTF
TGCAGCGTTGACCGAACAGGGGAAACTGGCTACACCTTC
>.|TRBJ2-7|TRBV6-1|many
CASNRAAGAFGYEQYF
TGTGCCAGCAACAGGGCGGCAGGGGCGTTTGGATACGAGCAGTACTTC
>.|TRBJ2-3|TRBV7-2|.
CASSAWAVADTQYF
TGTGCCAGCAGCGCGTGGGCGGTTGCAGATACGCAGTATTTT
>.|TRBJ2-7|TRBV28|many
CASSFSVAYEQYF
TGTGCCAGCAGTTTTTCCGTAGCCTACGAGCAGTACTTC
>TRBD1|TRBJ1-6|TRBV7-3|.
CASSRQGLGSPLHF
TGTGCCAGCAGCAGACAGGGGCTTGGTTCACCCCTCCACTTT
>.|TRBJ1-1|TRBV30|.
CAWTTWGGTEAFF
TGTGCCTGGACAACCTGGGGGGGCACTGAAGCTTTCTTT
>TRBD1|TRBJ2-7|TRBV6-1|few
CATEGQGAREQYF
TGTGCCACCGAGGGACAGGGGGCTCGGGAGCAGTACTTC
>TRBD2|TRBJ2-7|TRBV7-2|few
CASSLVWGGGYEQYF
TGTGCCAGCAGCTTAGTGTGGGGGGGGGGCTACGAGCAGTACTTC
>.|TRBJ2-7|TRBV10-3|.
CAIIDEVIPYEQYF
TGTGCCATCATTGACGAGGTGATTCCCTACGAGCAGTACTTC
>TRBD2|TRBJ2-2|TRBV12-3/TRBV12-4|many
CASTFIVGTSGSTGELFF
TGTGCCAGCACTTTTATCGTAGGGACTAGCGGGAGCACCGGGGAGCTGTTTTTT
>.|TRBJ1-5|TRBV5-1|many
CASSPEGGGNQPQHF
TGCGCCAGCAGCCCGGAGGGGGGTGGCAATCAGCCCCAGCATTTT
>.|TRBJ1-1|TRBV3-1|many
CASSPHEGGTEAFF
TGTGCCAGCAGCCCTCATGAAGGGGGCACTGAAGCTTTCTTT
>.|TRBJ1-5|TRBV6-1|.
CASSLTGPHQPQHF
TGTGCCAGCAGTCTGACAGGACCACATCAGCCCCAGCATTTT
>.|TRBJ2-2|TRBV2|many
CASSEDAGELFF
TGTGCCAGCAGTGAAGATGCCGGGGAGCTGTTTTTT
>.|TRBJ1-2|TRBV5-1|many
CASIPYPGHGSGYTF
TGCGCCAGCATACCCTACCCCGGGCATGGAAGTGGCTACACCTTC
>TRBD1|TRBJ1-6|TRBV12-3/TRBV12-4|many
CASRSNRQGGYNSPLHF
TGTGCCAGCAGATCCAATCGACAGGGAGGGTATAATTCACCCCTCCACTTT
>.|TRBJ1-2|TRBV6-1|many
CASSWTSRSYGYTF
TGTGCCAGCAGCTGGACATCCAGATCCTATGGCTACACCTTC
>.|TRBJ2-5|TRBV7-9|few
CASSSGVYQETQYF
TGTGCCAGCAGCTCTGGAGTGTACCAAGAGACCCAGTACTTC
>.|TRBJ2-5|TRBV11-2|many
CASSLVGPDSPSWETQYF
TGTGCCAGCAGCTTAGTTGGGCCGGATTCGCCGTCTTGGGAGACCCAGTACTTC
>.|TRBJ2-2|TRBV30|few
CAWSGIAMGAGELFF
TGTGCCTGGAGTGGAATAGCGATGGGGGCCGGGGAGCTGTTTTTT
>.|TRBJ2-6|TRBV6-1|.
CASKISGANVLTF
TGTGCCAGCAAAATCTCTGGGGCCAACGTCCTGACTTTC
>TRBD2|TRBJ2-2|TRBV6-9|.
CASSYHLADTGELFF
TGTGCCAGCAGTTACCACCTAGCGGACACCGGGGAGCTGTTTTTT
>TRBD1|TRBJ1-4|TRBV18|.
CASSQTGQGDEKLFF
TGTGCCAGCTCACAAACGGGACAGGGTGATGAAAAACTGTTTTTT
>.|TRBJ1-5|TRBV7-3|many
CASSHAPPGHPSNQPQHF
TGTGCCAGCAGCCACGCACCCCCGGGACACCCGTCTAATCAGCCCCAGCATTTT
>.|TRBJ1-4|TRBV5-1|.
CASSAGVRGEKLFF
TGCGCCAGCAGCGCCGGGGTCCGGGGTGAAAAACTGTTTTTT
>.|TRBJ1-2|TRBV19|few
CASSIAGRGAGYGYTF
TGTGCCAGTAGTATAGCAGGCAGGGGTGCCGGCTATGGCTACACCTTC
>.|TRBJ2-3|TRBV7-2|few
CASSLRASDTQYF
TGTGCCAGCAGCTTAAGGGCTTCAGATACGCAGTATTTT
>.|TRBJ2-7|TRBV28|few
CASGRVVGAYEQYF
TGTGCCAGCGGCCGGGTCGTGGGAGCCTACGAGCAGTACTTC
>.|TRBJ1-4|TRBV7-9|.
CASSNNEKLFF
TGTGCCAGCAGCAATAATGAAAAACTGTTTTTT